This T cell receptor beta chain was retrieved from a study of T cells in localized non-small cell lung cancer. Germline assignment: CDR1 MDHEN and CDR2 SYDVKM. The V end was cut by 4 bases, the J end by 0 bases, with 7 bases between. The CDR3 spans 15 residues. The data were produced by immunoSEQ multiplex PCR, yet TCRdb's version contains in-frame clones alone and is incomplete. The sample contains tens of thousands of clones, roughly 88% of which appear only once. Overall study results and limits: Peak T cell clonality was found in uninvolved adjacent lung, exceeding tumor. Because only a single region of the tumor was sequenced, heterogeneity remains possible. Of the top 100 tumor clones, median roughly 60 were in adjacent lung, 25 to 30 among its top 100. Increased T cell density in blood showed an association with longer overall survival.

As for this clone: The antigen is not known.

Sequences were derived from peripheral blood, sampled before any cancer treatment. This receptor was identified in a woman aged 40-75 years with stage I lung adenocarcinoma. The chain uses TRBV28 and TRBJ1-6; no reliable D call. Here the CDR3 reads CASSWESSYNSPLHF. CDR3 nucleotide sequence: TGTGCCAGCAGTTGGGAGAGCTCCTATAATTCACCCCTCCACTTT.